This T cell receptor (beta chain) stems from a study of shared clonotypes between healthy human individuals. Repertoires were generated with immunoSEQ multiplex PCR, while TCRdb's copy carries only in-frame clones and drops some. The data show 1.6 million or so clones, with approximately 98.5% seen just once and 0.36% held by the top ten. Study results and limitations: For naive CD4 cells, roughly 5.5% of clonotypes were shared across a handful of donors.

This CDR3 has 14 amino acids. The germline CDR1 and CDR2 sequences are SGHTA and FQGNSA. Trimming took off 1 base at V and 3 bases at J, with 10 bases between the two ends. A note on this clone: No antigen is known for it.

The receptor was isolated from a man aged 30 to 45 in good health. This rearrangement joins TRBV7-2 to TRBJ2-7, with D unresolved. The sequencing input was naive CD4+ T cells sorted from blood. As for subset: CD45RA+ positively selected. The CDR3 sequence: CASSLDLVRYEQYF. CDR3 DNA sequence: TGTGCCAGCAGCTTAGATTTGGTCCGCTACGAGCAGTACTTC. The whole variable domain, remainder taken from reference TRBV7-2 and TRBJ2-7, is GAGVSQSPSNKVTEKGKDVELRCDPISGHTALYWYRQSLGQGLEFLIYFQGNSAPDKSGLPSDRFSAERTGGSVSTLTIQRTQQEDSAVYLCASSLDLVRYEQYFGPGTRLTVT.